The table lists the clone carrying this T cell receptor (beta chain) with a few counts. The data were produced by immunoSEQ multiplex PCR, yet TCRdb's version contains in-frame clones alone and is incomplete. The sample holds around 300,000 clones; about 91% are singletons and the top ten take 1.5% to 2%. Trimming took 2 bases from V and 9 from J, leaving 14 bases between them. Germline CDR1 SNHLY, CDR2 FYNNEI. The CDR3 is 15 residues long. The data belong to a study of blood T cell repertoires in COVID-19. Seattle patients were enrolled during active infection and followed longitudinally. The receptor comes from a woman aged 25 to 39 with COVID-19, enrolled during active disease. Sequenced input: peripheral blood. The chain uses TRBV2 and TRBJ1-6, with D possibly TRBD1 on 5 matching bases. The chain's CDR3 is CASSENPGGGSPLHF. The CDR3 DNA reads TGTGCCAGCAGTGAAAATCCTGGCGGGGGTTCACCCCTCCACTTT.